These 26 T cell receptor beta chains came from one sample sequenced in a study of beta chain features in type 1 diabetes. As every portion of the isolated RNA was reverse transcribed, the sequencing read expressed TCRB transcripts. The method was immunoSEQ multiplex PCR; TCRdb's version includes in-frame clones alone and lacks a portion of them. The sample includes 300,000 to 350,000 clones, roughly 13% of them seen just once. Findings and limits, study-wide: For Type 1 diabetes patients, all four CD4+ subsets carried TCRB CDR3s that were moderately but significantly shorter.

The antigens these receptors bind are not known. Sample: naive CD4+ T cells from blood. These receptors all stem from a woman younger than 35 with type 1 diabetes.

This clone was observed a few times. Other nucleotide sequences in the sample specify the same CDR3. The chain recombines TRBV9 with TRBJ2-1; 7 nucleotides align to TRBD1. Unmatched junction bases numbered 5, after V lost 0 bases and J lost 2 bases. The CDR3 loop spans 16 amino acids. Germline assignment: CDR1 SGDLS and CDR2 YYNGEE. Written as DNA, the CDR3 is TGTGCCAGCAGCGTAGCTGGGCAGGGGGCCTACAATGAGCAGTTCTTC. It codes for CASSVAGQGAYNEQFF.

This clone was observed a handful of times. The chain carries TRBV30 and TRBJ1-1; 7 nucleotides agree with TRBD1. The CDR3 totals 12 residues. Per germline, CDR1 GTSNPN and CDR2 SVGIG (reference sequence). The V gene end was trimmed by 0 bases and the J gene end by 11 bases; junction bases not matched to a gene: 6. Here the CDR3 reads CAWSVPDREAFF. The CDR3 DNA follows: TGTGCCTGGAGTGTACCTGACAGGGAGGCTTTCTTT.

This clone has a handful of counts. The rearrangement joins TRBV5-1 to TRBJ1-2; no definite D call. The CDR3 has 12 residues. V gave up 1 base and J gave up 5 bases, with 6 bases separating them. Germline assignment: CDR1 SGHRS and CDR2 YFSETQ. The CDR3 sequence is CASSLSGYGYTF. The CDR3 region has the DNA TGCGCCAGCAGCTTGTCAGGATATGGCTACACCTTC.

This chain links TRBV29-1 with TRBJ2-5; possible D gene TRBD2, 7 bases. CDR1 is SQVTM, CDR2 ANQGSEA, per germline. This CDR3 is 15 amino acids long. V was shortened by 5 bases and J by 4 bases, with 20 bases between the two germline ends. Here the CDR3 reads CSVYSRGAALETQYF. CDR3 sequence (DNA): TGCAGCGTTTATAGTCGGGGGGCAGCTCTAGAGACCCAGTACTTC.

The chain employs TRBV30 and TRBJ1-3; D remains ambiguous. CDR1 GTSNPN and CDR2 SVGIG come from the germline V gene (reference sequence). The CDR3 spans 12 residues. Trimming took 4 bases from V and 2 from J, leaving 6 bases between them. The CDR3 protein is CAWTLAGNTIYF. The CDR3 nucleotides are TGTGCCTGGACCCTTGCTGGAAACACCATATATTTT.

The chain has TRBV7-2 and TRBJ1-5, with D perhaps TRBD1 (5 bases). Trimming removed 5 bases from V and 7 bases from J, with 24 bases in between. Germline V gives CDR1 SGHTA, CDR2 FQGNSA. This CDR3 is 17 amino acids long. CDR3 sequence: CASSPRPGTGPGQPQHF. The CDR3 region has the DNA TGTGCCAGCAGCCCCCGTCCCGGGACTGGACCGGGGCAGCCCCAGCATTTT.

This clone was observed a few times. The DNA for the CDR3 is TGCGCCAGCAGCTTGAGGAGCGGAACCACAGGGGGGAACACTGAAGCTTTCTTT. Translation gives CASSLRSGTTGGNTEAFF. V is TRBV5-1 and J is TRBJ1-1; 8 bases agree with TRBD1. The length of the CDR3 is 18 residues. Trimming removed 1 base from V and 1 base from J; junction bases left unmatched: 12. Germline CDR1 and CDR2: SGHRS and YFSETQ.

The chain is built from TRBV27 and TRBJ2-5, with D possibly matching TRBD2 (6 bases). The CDR3 length is 14 residues. The germline CDR1 and CDR2 sequences are MNHEY and SMNVEV (reference sequence). V was trimmed by 8 bases and J by 6 bases, leaving 19 bases between them. In DNA form, the CDR3 reads TGTGCCAGCTTCAGTCAGGGTGGCGGGAAGACCCAGTACTTC. This codes for CASFSQGGGKTQYF.

This clone showed up just a few times. This chain connects TRBV19 to TRBJ1-1, with D maybe TRBD1 (5 bases). CDR1 LNHDA and CDR2 SQIVND come from the germline V gene (reference sequence). The CDR3 extends over 13 amino acids. V lost 5 bases and J 4 bases, leaving 11 bases between the germline ends. The CDR3 here is CASSPRVVTEAFF. CDR3 nucleotides: TGTGCCAGTAGTCCCAGGGTTGTCACTGAAGCTTTCTTT.

This clone was counted only a few times. The chain has TRBV11-2 and TRBJ2-1; tentative D call: TRBD1 (6 bases). Germline V CDR1 and CDR2: SGHAT, FQNNGV. This CDR3 comprises 17 residues. V gave up 1 base and J gave up 7 bases, with 20 bases separating them. The CDR3 spells CASSLVTSPGAGNEQFF. CDR3 sequence (DNA): TGTGCCAGCAGCTTAGTCACCTCGCCAGGGGCTGGGAATGAGCAGTTCTTC.

The chain recombines TRBV9 with TRBJ2-7, with 9 bases identical to TRBD2. With V trimmed by 0 bases and J by 5 bases, 6 bases remained unmatched. The CDR3 contains 15 residues. Germline V CDR1 and CDR2: SGDLS, YYNGEE. This chain's CDR3 is CASSVEGASGNEQYF. The CDR3 DNA sequence: TGTGCCAGCAGCGTAGAAGGGGCTAGCGGGAACGAGCAGTACTTC.

The gene calls are TRBV6-1 and TRBJ2-2, with D perhaps matching TRBD1 (5 bases). The germline CDR1 and CDR2 sequences are MNHNS and SASEGT. The V end lost 5 bases, the J end lost 7 bases, and 11 bases lay between the germline ends. There are 13 residues in the CDR3. The CDR3 region has the DNA TGTGCCAGCAGTTTGCAGGGATACGGGGAGCTGTTTTTT. It translates to CASSLQGYGELFF.

V usage is TRBV7-9 and J usage is TRBJ2-5; D might be TRBD1 (6 bases). V lost 4 bases and J lost 5, with 14 bases in between. Germline V gene sequence: CDR1 SEHNR, CDR2 FQNEAQ (reference sequence). The CDR3 consists of 14 residues. The CDR3, as DNA: TGTGCCAGCAGCTCCCAGGGGAGCAAGGAGACCCAGTACTTC. It translates to CASSSQGSKETQYF.

J is TRBJ1-5 and V is TRBV7-2, with D tentatively TRBD1 (5 bases). Germline assignment: CDR1 SGHTA and CDR2 FQGNSA. The CDR3 loop spans 14 amino acids. The V end lost 1 base, the J end lost 7 bases, and 11 bases lay between the germline ends. CDR3 protein: CASSLDQGGQPQHF. Written as DNA, the CDR3 is TGTGCCAGCAGCTTAGATCAGGGTGGGCAGCCCCAGCATTTT. Full variable domain (outside the CDR3, taken from reference TRBV7-2 and TRBJ1-5): GAGVSQSPSNKVTEKGKDVELRCDPISGHTALYWYRQSLGQGLEFLIYFQGNSAPDKSGLPSDRFSAERTGGSVSTLTIQRTQQEDSAVYLCASSLDQGGQPQHFGDGTRLSIL.

There are a few counts of this clone. The chain joins TRBV11-2 to TRBJ2-5, with 11 bases fitting TRBD1. The CDR3 loop spans 15 amino acids. V shed 5 bases, J shed 7 bases, and the junction held 9 bases outside the gene matches. Per the germline V gene, CDR1 is SGHAT and CDR2 is FQNNGV. CDR3 nucleotides: TGTGCCAGCAGCCCCGGGACAGGGGGGATCGGGACCCAGTACTTC. Protein: CASSPGTGGIGTQYF.

This clone was found a few times. The same CDR3 also results from other DNA sequences found in this sample. The gene calls are TRBV20-1 and TRBJ1-1, with D unclear. Germline V gene data show CDR1 as DFQATT and CDR2 as SNEGSKA (reference sequence). The CDR3 loop spans 11 amino acids. Between the trimmed V and J ends, which lost 3 bases and 5 bases, there was a span of 7 bases. In DNA, the CDR3 is TGCAGTGCTAGGGGAGGGACTGAAGCTTTCTTT. It is translated as CSARGGTEAFF.

The gene calls are TRBV4-2 and TRBJ2-7; tentative D call: TRBD2 (6 bases). Germline assignment: CDR1 LGHNA and CDR2 YNFKEQ. This CDR3 has 16 residues. Deletions cut 1 base from V and 1 base from J, with 14 bases between. CDR3 in amino acids: CASSQARGTFSYEQYF. The CDR3, as DNA: TGTGCCAGCAGCCAAGCCCGGGGGACCTTTTCCTACGAGCAGTACTTC.

The chain joins TRBV7-9 to TRBJ2-4; D is perhaps TRBD1 (6 bases). The CDR3 consists of 13 residues. In germline, CDR1 is SEHNR, CDR2 FQNEAQ (reference sequence). V lost 0 bases to trimming and J lost 13 bases, with 13 bases between them. In nucleotides, the CDR3 is TGTGCCAGCAGCTTAGCTCCCGGCGGACAGCAGTACTTC. Its translation is CASSLAPGGQQYF.

The genes are TRBV5-1 and TRBJ2-3; D may be TRBD2 (6 bases). This CDR3 is built from 16 residues. The germline V and J ends were trimmed by 0 bases and 4 bases, with 15 bases remaining between them. The germline gives CDR1 SGHRS, CDR2 YFSETQ. CDR3 coding DNA: TGCGCCAGCAGCTTGGCCAGTGGGTCGGGGGCAGATACGCAGTATTTT. This codes for CASSLASGSGADTQYF.

V and J are TRBV29-1 and TRBJ1-1; D remains unclear. This CDR3 contains 13 residues. V was pared by 0 bases and J by 7 bases, with 12 bases between. CDR1 and CDR2 (germline): SQVTM, ANQGSEA. In nucleotides, the CDR3 is TGCAGCGTTGAAGATCTGATTCGGGGTGAAGCTTTCTTT. Protein product: CSVEDLIRGEAFF.

The chain has TRBV2 and TRBJ2-7; D call uncertain. This CDR3 is built from 11 residues. Between the trimmed V and J ends, which lost 2 bases and 6 bases, there was a span of 5 bases. CDR1 SNHLY and CDR2 FYNNEI come from the germline V gene. The DNA for the CDR3 is TGTGCCAGCAGTGAATTATTCGAGCAGTACTTC. This codes for CASSELFEQYF.

The genes are TRBV7-2 and TRBJ2-3; 9 nucleotides agree with TRBD2. The junction had 4 bases not matched to a gene; V was cut back by 0 bases and J by 3 bases. Germline assignment: CDR1 SGHTA and CDR2 FQGNSA. The CDR3 is 16 amino acids. CDR3 sequence: CASSLAWSGGTDTQYF. CDR3 in DNA: TGTGCCAGCAGCTTAGCATGGAGCGGGGGGACAGATACGCAGTATTTT.

This sequence joins TRBV5-6 and TRBJ2-3, with a tentative D call TRBD2 (6 bases). The V end lost 1 base, the J end lost 2 bases, and 11 bases lay between the germline ends. The germline V gene has CDR1 SGHDT and CDR2 YYEEEE. There are 15 residues in the CDR3. The CDR3 sequence is CASSLRGLYTDTQYF. As DNA, the CDR3 is TGTGCCAGCAGCTTGCGGGGACTTTACACAGATACGCAGTATTTT. Complete variable domain (other parts from reference TRBV5-6 and TRBJ2-3): DAGVTQSPTHLIKTRGQQVTLRCSPKSGHDTVSWYQQALGQGPQFIFQYYEEEERQRGNFPDRFSGHQFPNYSSELNVNALLLGDSALYLCASSLRGLYTDTQYFGPGTRLTVL.

This clone has more than one count but fewer than ten. The V gene is TRBV6-5, the J gene TRBJ1-1; perhaps TRBD1 as D (6 bases). Germline V gives CDR1 MNHEY, CDR2 SVGAGI. Trimming cost V 7 bases and J 1 base, with 16 bases left between them. This CDR3 comprises 15 residues. CDR3 residues: CASIPGHKKNTEAFF. CDR3 nucleotides: TGTGCCAGCATACCGGGACATAAAAAGAACACTGAAGCTTTCTTT.

The J gene is TRBJ2-2, the V gene TRBV7-3; D may be TRBD1 (5 bases). There are 16 residues in the CDR3. CDR1 is SGHTA and CDR2 is FQGTGA in the germline V gene. Trimming stripped 2 bases from V and 3 bases from J, with 13 bases between. The CDR3 DNA sequence: TGTGCCAGCAGCTTACTCCCAGGGTGGTACACCGGGGAGCTGTTTTTT. Translated: CASSLLPGWYTGELFF.

The chain joins TRBV11-2 to TRBJ1-2; 7 nucleotides match TRBD1. The CDR3 loop spans 14 amino acids. Germline V gene sequence: CDR1 SGHAT, CDR2 FQNNGV. V shed 7 bases, J shed 5 bases, and the junction held 10 bases outside the gene matches. CDR3 residues: CASTYRGGLYGYTF. CDR3 in DNA: TGTGCCAGCACCTATAGAGGGGGCTTATATGGCTACACCTTC.